A single T cell receptor (beta chain) is shown here with its context. Its antigen is unknown. This specimen comes from a study of cytomegalovirus exposure and HLA in healthy donors. Whole-study findings and limits: Earlier results showed most TCR beta V segments being productive about 87% or about 30% of the time. It was reported that TCR beta sequences correctly inferred the HLA-A and HLA-B alleles for most subjects.

V lost 3 bases to trimming and J lost 3 bases, with 8 bases between them. In germline, CDR1 is ENHRY, CDR2 SYGVKD. This CDR3 comprises 13 residues. The PCR had 60 Vbeta and 13 Jbeta primers. Clones were sequenced by immunoSEQ multiplex PCR, and TCRdb holds only the in-frame ones, with some missing. The sample holds 100,000 to 150,000 clones, around 80% seen once. The receptor was isolated from a woman aged 50 to 65 in good health and CMV-seropositive. The V gene is TRBV10-3, the J gene TRBJ1-2; the D gene is possibly TRBD1 (6 bases). The specimen sequenced was PBMCs. CDR3 in amino acids: CAISDRGDYGYTF. The CDR3 DNA sequence: TGTGCCATCAGTGACAGGGGAGACTATGGCTACACCTTC.